Each of the 23 T cell receptor beta chains below was sequenced from the same sample in a study of blood T cell repertoires in COVID-19. Assay: immunoSEQ multiplex PCR; the TCRdb copy retains only in-frame clones and omits some. This repertoire shows more than 150,000 clones, approximately 86% found once; its top ten account for more than 0.75%. Material for sequencing was peripheral blood. The receptor source for this set is a man between 18 and 29 years old with acute or convalescent COVID-19.

This rearrangement joins TRBV30 to TRBJ2-7; 9 bases are shared with TRBD1. V trimming: 4 bases; J trimming: 4 bases; junction bases outside the gene matches: 8. The germline gives CDR1 GTSNPN, CDR2 SVGIG (reference sequence). The length of the CDR3 is 14 residues. CDR3 nucleotides: TGTGCCTGGACACCGGGGACAGGGAGGTACGAGCAGTACTTC. It encodes CAWTPGTGRYEQYF.

V usage is TRBV2 and J usage is TRBJ1-1; 7 positions match TRBD1. The CDR3 is 14 amino acids. V shed 5 bases and J 1 base; nucleotides not matched to a gene: 4. Germline V gene sequence: CDR1 SNHLY, CDR2 FYNNEI. The chain's CDR3 is CASSLTGANTEAFF. CDR3 nucleotide sequence: TGTGCCAGCAGTCTTACAGGGGCGAACACTGAAGCTTTCTTT.

The genes are TRBV5-1 and TRBJ2-5; D not resolved. V was pared by 0 bases and J by 5 bases, with 11 bases between. Germline V gene data show CDR1 as SGHRS and CDR2 as YFSETQ. The CDR3 contains 14 residues. CDR3 sequence (DNA): TGCGCCAGCAGCTTGGGCTTGAACGAGGAGACCCAGTACTTC. This sequence encodes CASSLGLNEETQYF. The full variable domain, its missing parts supplied by reference TRBV5-1 and TRBJ2-5, is KAGVTQTPRYLIKTRGQQVTLSCSPISGHRSVSWYQQTPGQGLQFLFEYFSETQRNKGNFPGRFSGRQFSNSRSEMNVSTLELGDSALYLCASSLGLNEETQYFGPGTRLLVL.

V is TRBV19 and J is TRBJ2-3; unclear D gene. This CDR3 has 14 amino acids. Per the germline V gene, CDR1 is LNHDA and CDR2 is SQIVND (reference sequence). Trimming removed 5 bases from V and 0 bases from J, with 9 bases in between. The CDR3 nucleotides read TGTGCCAGTAGTCCTGACTTTAGCACAGATACGCAGTATTTT. Its protein product is CASSPDFSTDTQYF.

The V call is TRBV5-1, the J call TRBJ2-1; TRBD1 agrees at 8 bases. The CDR3 loop spans 16 amino acids. From germline, CDR1 is SGHRS and CDR2 YFSETQ. Unmatched junction bases numbered 7, after V lost 0 bases and J lost 5 bases. The CDR3 nucleotides read TGCGCCAGCAGCTTGGAAGGTGGGACAGGTAACAATGAGCAGTTCTTC. Protein sequence: CASSLEGGTGNNEQFF.

This clone is a singleton in its sample. The chain has TRBV4-2 and TRBJ2-2; D might be TRBD2 (5 bases). In germline, CDR1 is LGHNA, CDR2 YNFKEQ. This CDR3 region has 16 residues. V lost 1 base, J lost 0 bases, and 9 bases lay in between. The CDR3 is CASSQAGLTNTGELFF. DNA of the CDR3: TGTGCCAGCAGCCAAGCAGGACTCACGAACACCGGGGAGCTGTTTTTT.

This clone appeared a few times. The chain combines TRBV9 with TRBJ1-1; TRBD1 might be the D (6 bases). The CDR3 has 14 amino acids. Germline V gene lookup returns CDR1 SGDLS and CDR2 YYNGEE. With 0 bases removed from V and 4 bases from J, the gap between germline ends came to 10 bases. Here the CDR3 reads CASSVGGGPTEAFF. The CDR3 coding sequence is TGTGCCAGCAGCGTAGGAGGGGGTCCCACTGAAGCTTTCTTT.

The chain links TRBV6-4 to TRBJ2-1, with a weak D call TRBD1 (5 bases). Trimming took off 0 bases at V and 2 bases at J, with 5 bases between the two ends. Germline V gene data show CDR1 as MRHNA and CDR2 as SNTAGT. The CDR3 spans 14 residues. CDR3 amino acids: CASSDSGAYNEQFF. The CDR3 nucleotides are TGTGCCAGCAGTGACTCAGGGGCCTACAATGAGCAGTTCTTC.

This chain joins TRBV3-1 (or the pseudogene TRBV3-2) and TRBJ2-2; 7 bases are a match to TRBD1. Germline lookup yields CDR1 LGHDT and CDR2 YNNKEL (reference sequence). The CDR3 has 14 residues. Losses at the gene ends were 4 bases for V and 6 bases for J; bases not matched to a gene: 5. The CDR3 spells CASSLGQPSGELFF. As DNA, the CDR3 is TGTGCCAGCAGCCTGGGACAGCCGTCCGGGGAGCTGTTTTTT.

The rearrangement uses TRBV7-9 and TRBJ1-1, with 7 bases aligning to TRBD1. CDR3 length: 13 amino acids. Germline V lookup: CDR1 SEHNR, CDR2 FQNEAQ (reference sequence). Losses at the gene ends were 6 bases for V and 1 base for J; bases not matched to a gene: 2. This CDR3 reads CASRGQTNTEAFF. The DNA for the CDR3 is TGTGCCAGCAGGGGACAGACGAACACTGAAGCTTTCTTT.

The CDR3 sequence: CASSLALGRVTGELFF. In nucleotides, the CDR3 is TGCGCCAGCAGCTTGGCCTTGGGGCGCGTCACCGGGGAGCTGTTTTTT. The chain is built from TRBV5-1 and TRBJ2-2; perhaps TRBD1 as D (5 bases). This CDR3 region has 16 residues. Germline CDR1 reads SGHRS; CDR2 reads YFSETQ. V lost 0 bases and J 4 bases, leaving 13 bases between the germline ends.

The chain links TRBV5-1 to TRBJ1-1; tentatively, D is TRBD1 (5 bases). V shed 4 bases and J shed 3 bases, with 13 bases lying between them. CDR3 length: 14 amino acids. Per germline, CDR1 SGHRS and CDR2 YFSETQ. This CDR3 is CASSRLGAHTEAFF. In DNA form, the CDR3 reads TGCGCCAGCAGCAGACTAGGGGCACACACTGAAGCTTTCTTT. The whole variable domain, filled in from reference TRBV5-1 and TRBJ1-1, reads KAGVTQTPRYLIKTRGQQVTLSCSPISGHRSVSWYQQTPGQGLQFLFEYFSETQRNKGNFPGRFSGRQFSNSRSEMNVSTLELGDSALYLCASSRLGAHTEAFFGQGTRLTVV.

CDR3 sequence: CASSPGQRYISYNSPLHF. The DNA of the CDR3 is TGTGCCAGCAGCCCGGGACAGCGCTATATCTCCTATAATTCACCCCTCCACTTT. V gene TRBV14 combines with J gene TRBJ1-6; 7 positions agree with TRBD1. The V gene end was trimmed by 4 bases and the J gene end by 0 bases; junction bases not matched to a gene: 9. In germline, CDR1 is SGHDN, CDR2 FVKESK. This CDR3 spans 18 amino acids.

J is TRBJ2-1 and V is TRBV14; 11 bases agree with TRBD2. Germline values: CDR1 SGHDN, CDR2 FVKESK. CDR3 size: 15 residues. With 4 bases clipped from V and 7 bases from J, the junction kept 6 bases outside the gene matches. CDR3 loop: CASSPPGLAANEQFF. In nucleotides, the CDR3 is TGTGCCAGCAGCCCCCCGGGACTAGCGGCTAATGAGCAGTTCTTC.

The chain employs TRBV10-1 and TRBJ1-2, with D possibly TRBD1 on 6 matching bases. V lost 6 bases, J lost 6 bases, and 17 bases lay in between. In germline, CDR1 is WNHNN, CDR2 SYGVQD (reference sequence). The CDR3 consists of 14 residues. CDR3 sequence: CASRGYRESNGYTF. The CDR3 nucleotides read TGCGCCAGCAGGGGTTACAGGGAGTCGAATGGCTACACCTTC.

The CDR3 DNA sequence: TGTGCCAGCAGCCAAGAGCTACTCTCTGGAAACACCATATATTTT. This encodes CASSQELLSGNTIYF. This chain connects TRBV14 to TRBJ1-3; D gene ambiguous. The V gene lost 0 bases and the J gene lost 0 bases, with 6 bases spanning the gap. From germline, CDR1 is SGHDN and CDR2 FVKESK. The CDR3 has 15 residues.

The V call is TRBV5-6, the J call TRBJ2-5, with a tentative D call TRBD2 (6 bases). The CDR3 loop spans 16 amino acids. Germline V CDR1 and CDR2: SGHDT, YYEEEE. With 0 bases removed from V and 5 bases from J, the gap between germline ends came to 17 bases. CDR3 nucleotide sequence: TGTGCCAGCAGCTTGGCCGGCGGAGGGGAATCCGAGACCCAGTACTTC. The encoded protein is CASSLAGGGESETQYF.

The gene calls are TRBV10-1 and TRBJ2-3; 7 bases are a match to TRBD1. CDR1 and CDR2 (germline): WNHNN, SYGVQD (reference sequence). CDR3 length: 16 residues. The V gene end was trimmed by 3 bases and the J gene end by 3 bases; junction bases not matched to a gene: 9. This chain's CDR3 is CASSDFTGRGTDTQYF. CDR3 nucleotides: TGCGCCAGCAGTGACTTCACGGGCAGGGGGACAGATACGCAGTATTTT.

The genes are TRBV2 and TRBJ1-2, with 7 bases matching TRBD1. Germline V lookup: CDR1 SNHLY, CDR2 FYNNEI. The junction had 9 bases not matched to a gene; V was cut back by 7 bases and J by 4 bases. CDR3 length: 14 amino acids. CDR3 protein: CASMGTVQLYGYTF. In DNA, the CDR3 is TGTGCCAGCATGGGGACAGTGCAGCTCTATGGCTACACCTTC.

The V and J genes are TRBV28 and TRBJ1-4; the D is unclear. CDR3 length equals 16 residues. V lost 1 base and J 5 bases, leaving 14 bases between the germline ends. Germline V CDR1 and CDR2: MDHEN, SYDVKM. CDR3 region: CASSLSRGSGNEKLFF. The CDR3 nucleotides are TGTGCCAGCAGTTTATCCCGGGGATCAGGAAATGAAAAACTGTTTTTT.

The chain joins TRBV21-1 to TRBJ2-7; the table assigns TRBD1, which was not confirmed against the DNA. TRBV21-1 is a pseudogene locus. The CDR3 runs to 15 residues. The CDR3 spells CASSKLIRGRYEQYV. CDR3 in DNA: TGTGCCAGCAGCAAATTGATTAGGGGTCGGTACGAGCAGTACGTC.

The chain employs TRBV24-1 and TRBJ2-5; TRBD2 is a possible D gene (6 bases). The CDR3 has 12 amino acids. The V and J ends lost 2 bases and 9 bases respectively, with 9 bases between them. Germline lookup yields CDR1 KGHDR and CDR2 SFDVKD. CDR3: CATSDYWGAQYF. CDR3 coding DNA: TGTGCCACCAGTGATTATTGGGGGGCCCAGTACTTC.

The rearrangement links TRBV5-4 to TRBJ1-4; no reliable D call. The CDR3 is 15 amino acids. Germline lookup yields CDR1 SGHNT and CDR2 YYREEE (reference sequence). With 2 bases removed from V and 2 bases from J, the gap between germline ends came to 10 bases. CDR3 region: CASSFGLGTNEKLFF. The CDR3 coding sequence is TGTGCCAGCAGCTTTGGCCTAGGTACTAATGAAAAACTGTTTTTT.